The 23 T cell receptor beta chains below come from one sample, sequenced in a study of T cell responses to AZD1222 COVID-19 vaccine. Sequencing used immunoSEQ multiplex PCR; TCRdb keeps in-frame clones, though not all of them. Among about 93,000 clones listed, roughly 86% were seen once. This specimen was peripheral blood, taken on day 0 of MenACWY control vaccination. The receptors derive from an adult in good health.

The rearrangement uses TRBV27 and TRBJ2-7; 8 positions match TRBD1. Germline V gene data show CDR1 as MNHEY and CDR2 as SMNVEV (reference sequence). This CDR3 has 15 amino acids. The V gene end was trimmed by 6 bases and the J gene end by 2 bases; junction bases not matched to a gene: 9. CDR3 nucleotides: TGTGCCAGCAGGACCCCCGGGACAGGCACCTACGAGCAGTACTTC. Translation: CASRTPGTGTYEQYF.

The chain combines TRBV11-3 with TRBJ2-3; no clear D. The CDR3 is made up of 14 amino acids. V was clipped by 6 bases and J by 7 bases, with 17 bases between them. CDR1 and CDR2 from the germline V gene are SGHNT and YENEEA. The CDR3 spells CASSPTSLVNTQYF. CDR3 DNA: TGTGCCAGCAGTCCGACGAGCTTGGTGAATACGCAGTATTTT.

The chain recombines TRBV10-3 with TRBJ1-3, with 7 bases that match TRBD1. This CDR3 is 16 amino acids long. The junction had 8 bases not matched to a gene; V was cut back by 6 bases and J by 0 bases. Germline values: CDR1 ENHRY, CDR2 SYGVKD. The CDR3 region has the DNA TGTGCCATCAGACCCGGGACAGTCCTCTCTGGAAACACCATATATTTT. Its protein is CAIRPGTVLSGNTIYF.

This sequence joins TRBV12-3 or TRBV12-4 and TRBJ2-1; the match to TRBD2 covers 11 bases. The V segment lost 3 bases and the J segment 13 bases; nucleotides outside the gene matches: 5. This CDR3 is built from 13 residues. This CDR3 reads CASSLVAGGPQFF. The CDR3 DNA follows: TGTGCCAGCAGTTTGGTAGCGGGGGGGCCACAGTTCTTC.

The chain joins TRBV12-3 or TRBV12-4 to TRBJ1-1; TRBD1 might be the D (5 bases). The V end lost 2 bases, the J end lost 1 base, and 5 bases lay between the germline ends. This CDR3 comprises 13 residues. The DNA of the CDR3 is TGTGCCAGCAGTTTAAGGGGGAACACTGAAGCTTTCTTT. Translating it yields CASSLRGNTEAFF.

The genes are TRBV29-1 and TRBJ2-7; D gene unclear. The germline V gene has CDR1 SQVTM and CDR2 ANQGSEA. Trimming cost V 7 bases and J 4 bases, with 11 bases left between them. The CDR3 loop spans 11 amino acids. The CDR3, as DNA: TGCAGCGGCGGCTGGCGGTACGAGCAGTACTTC. Translating gives CSGGWRYEQYF.

The genes are TRBV9 and TRBJ2-1; D gene unclear. From germline, CDR1 is SGDLS and CDR2 YYNGEE. The V gene lost 0 bases and the J gene lost 3 bases, with 16 bases spanning the gap. This CDR3 is 17 amino acids long. For the CDR3, the DNA is TGTGCCAGCAGCGTAGGGTTGGAGACCGCGGTCTACAATGAGCAGTTCTTC. Its translation: CASSVGLETAVYNEQFF.

This clone has only one observation. The chain employs TRBV7-2 and TRBJ1-6, with 8 bases matching TRBD1. The ends lost 3 bases at V and 8 bases at J; junction bases unmatched: 9. The CDR3 contains 16 residues. Per the germline V gene, CDR1 is SGHTA and CDR2 is FQGNSA. DNA for the CDR3: TGTGCCAGCAGCTTGGCCGGACAGGGAGGGTATTCACCCCTCCACTTT. Translating gives CASSLAGQGGYSPLHF.

The chain couples TRBV30 to TRBJ2-1; possibly TRBD2 for D (6 bases). Germline lookup yields CDR1 GTSNPN and CDR2 SVGIG (reference sequence). V was pared by 4 bases and J by 9 bases, with 10 bases between. The CDR3 consists of 11 residues. The CDR3 DNA reads TGTGCCTGGACCCCCGGGGGTGAGCAGTTCTTC. Translated: CAWTPGGEQFF.

The V gene is TRBV5-6, the J gene TRBJ2-5; no definite D call. With 3 bases removed from V and 2 bases from J, the gap between germline ends came to 14 bases. The CDR3 is 15 amino acids. Per germline, CDR1 SGHDT and CDR2 YYEEEE. The CDR3 region is CASSSPLMVQETQYF. CDR3 DNA sequence: TGTGCCAGCAGCTCGCCCTTGATGGTACAAGAGACCCAGTACTTC.

V is TRBV19 and J is TRBJ1-5, with TRBD1 identical over 9 bases. CDR1 and CDR2 (germline): LNHDA, SQIVND (reference sequence). This CDR3 comprises 17 residues. Trimming took 5 bases from V and 1 from J; bases not matched to a gene: 9. CDR3 nucleotides: TGTGCCAGTAGTGCTCGGACAGGGGCCAGGAGCAATCAGCCCCAGCATTTT. It yields the protein CASSARTGARSNQPQHF.

The CDR3 region has the DNA TGTGCCAGCGGTGGGACAGGGGGGACCCAGTACTTC. This encodes CASGGTGGTQYF. The chain combines TRBV3-1 (or the pseudogene TRBV3-2) with TRBJ2-5; TRBD1 agrees at 11 bases. The V and J ends lost 8 bases and 7 bases, in that order; junction bases with no gene match: 3. From germline, CDR1 is LGHDT and CDR2 YNNKEL (reference sequence). CDR3 size: 12 residues.

The gene calls are TRBV12-3 or TRBV12-4 and TRBJ1-2; D may be TRBD1 (5 bases). The germline V and J ends were trimmed by 1 base and 5 bases, with 5 bases remaining between them. The CDR3 totals 12 residues. CDR3 in amino acids: CASSLEGYGYTF. In nucleotides, the CDR3 is TGTGCCAGCAGTTTAGAGGGGTATGGCTACACCTTC.

J is TRBJ1-3 and V is TRBV29-1; TRBD1 might be the D (5 bases). In germline, CDR1 is SQVTM, CDR2 ANQGSEA. V was trimmed by 4 bases and J by 1 base, leaving 11 bases between them. The CDR3 extends over 14 amino acids. The DNA of the CDR3 is TGCAGCGTTGTTCCGGGACTTTCTGGAAACACCATATATTTT. It translates to CSVVPGLSGNTIYF.

The rearrangement uses TRBV6-5 and TRBJ2-7; D is possibly TRBD1 (6 bases). The CDR3 length is 14 residues. The V end was cut by 7 bases, the J end by 6 bases, with 19 bases between. Germline-derived CDR1 and CDR2 are MNHEY and SVGAGI. The CDR3 DNA sequence: TGTGCCAGCATATTGAGGGGGTTGGTGGGCGAGCAGTACTTC. Translation: CASILRGLVGEQYF.

The V and J genes are TRBV12-5 and TRBJ2-5, with 10 bases matching TRBD1. Germline loops: CDR1 LGHNT, CDR2 FRNRAP. J was trimmed by 2 bases and V by 4 bases; bases with no gene match: 4. The CDR3 loop spans 15 amino acids. In nucleotides, the CDR3 is TGTGCTAGTGGTTCGGGACAGGGGCCGCAAGAGACCCAGTACTTC. This encodes CASGSGQGPQETQYF.

The chain links TRBV9 to TRBJ2-2; 13 nucleotides align to TRBD2. Germline values: CDR1 SGDLS, CDR2 YYNGEE. The CDR3 sequence is 16 residues long. Germline trimming cut 5 bases from V and 7 bases from J; bases unmatched to any gene: 8. The CDR3 spells CASRGGTSGVIGELFF. CDR3 bases: TGTGCCAGCAGGGGAGGGACTAGCGGGGTTATCGGGGAGCTGTTTTTT. Filled out from reference TRBV9 and TRBJ2-2, the complete variable domain reads DSGVTQTPKHLITATGQRVTLRCSPRSGDLSVYWYQQSLDQGLQFLIQYYNGEERAKGNILERFSAQQFPDLHSELNLSSLELGDSALYFCASRGGTSGVIGELFFGEGSRLTVL.

Only a few counts were recorded for this clone. The chain links TRBV6-2 or TRBV6-3 to TRBJ2-7; D ambiguous. Between the trimmed V and J ends, which lost 6 bases and 3 bases, there was a span of 9 bases. Germline V gives CDR1 MNHEY, CDR2 SVGEGT. The CDR3 is 12 amino acids. The CDR3 protein is CASSPTYYEQYF. CDR3 nucleotide sequence: TGTGCCAGCAGCCCCACTTACTACGAGCAGTACTTC.

The V and J genes are TRBV19 and TRBJ2-7, with D maybe TRBD2 (5 bases). The CDR3 is 15 amino acids. CDR1 is LNHDA, CDR2 SQIVND, per germline (reference sequence). V was trimmed by 1 base and J by 2 bases, leaving 12 bases between them. The CDR3 DNA is TGTGCCAGTAGTATAGTGGTCGGGGAAGCCTACGAGCAGTACTTC. It translates to CASSIVVGEAYEQYF.

The genes are TRBV5-1 and TRBJ1-2; D is unclear. Germline V gene lookup returns CDR1 SGHRS and CDR2 YFSETQ. The CDR3 covers 14 residues. The V and J ends lost 4 bases and 6 bases respectively, with 16 bases between them. The CDR3 loop is CASSPKGGVDGYTF. As DNA, the CDR3 is TGCGCCAGCAGCCCGAAGGGCGGGGTAGATGGCTACACCTTC.

The rearrangement uses TRBV5-4 and TRBJ1-2; no clear D gene. Trimming left V 2 bases short and J 2 bases short, with 13 bases between. From germline, CDR1 is SGHNT and CDR2 YYREEE (reference sequence). The CDR3 is made up of 15 amino acids. DNA for the CDR3: TGTGCCAGCAGCTTAGACAACTCGGCGAACTATGGCTACACCTTC. Translated: CASSLDNSANYGYTF.

The chain joins TRBV6-5 to TRBJ1-3; TRBD1 matches at 11 bases. Trimming removed 6 bases from V and 7 bases from J; junction bases left unmatched: 5. The CDR3 is 14 amino acids. Germline lookup yields CDR1 MNHEY and CDR2 SVGAGI. CDR3 nucleotides: TGTGCCAGCAGGTCCGGGACAGGGGGGAACACCATATATTTT. Its translation: CASRSGTGGNTIYF.

The J gene is TRBJ1-1, the V gene TRBV2; D unresolved. Germline values: CDR1 SNHLY, CDR2 FYNNEI. The V end lost 0 bases, the J end lost 4 bases, and 15 bases lay between the germline ends. The CDR3 runs 16 residues. This chain's CDR3 is CASSEARVRYGTEAFF. Written as DNA, the CDR3 is TGTGCCAGCAGTGAAGCAAGAGTCAGATACGGCACTGAAGCTTTCTTT.